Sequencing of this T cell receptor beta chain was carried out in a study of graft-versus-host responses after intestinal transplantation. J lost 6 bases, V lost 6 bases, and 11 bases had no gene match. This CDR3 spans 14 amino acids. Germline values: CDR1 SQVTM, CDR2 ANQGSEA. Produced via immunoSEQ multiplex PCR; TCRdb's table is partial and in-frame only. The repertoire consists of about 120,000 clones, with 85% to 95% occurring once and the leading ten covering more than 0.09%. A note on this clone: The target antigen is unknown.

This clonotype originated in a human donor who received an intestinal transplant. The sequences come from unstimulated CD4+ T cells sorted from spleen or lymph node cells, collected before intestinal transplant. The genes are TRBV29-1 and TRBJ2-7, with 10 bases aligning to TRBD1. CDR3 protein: CSVTFGTGDSEQYF. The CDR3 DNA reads TGCAGCGTGACATTTGGGACAGGGGATAGCGAGCAGTACTTC.